The 7 T cell receptor beta chains below were found in one sample sequenced in a study of blood T cells in healthy people across ages. Primers used in a second PCR of about 6 to 12 cycles were a sample-barcoded 5' primer and a J-beta primer mix. TCRdb ran MiXCR on the 5' RACE reads and lists one entry per CDR3 protein. This table has 1.5 million to 2 million distinct CDR3 sequences, about 30% appearing once. The sequencing input was blood. The receptors were gathered from a woman aged 25 to 39 in good health.

J is TRBJ2-2 and V is TRBV20-1; D call uncertain. The germline V and J ends were trimmed by 6 bases and 5 bases, with 13 bases remaining between them. Germline V gene lookup returns CDR1 DFQATT and CDR2 SNEGSKA (reference sequence). This CDR3 region has 13 residues. The CDR3 coding sequence is TGCAGTGCCCCCCAATTCTCTACCGGGGAGCTGTTTTTT. Protein: CSAPQFSTGELFF.

V and J are TRBV7-2 and TRBJ2-1; TRBD2 aligns across 10 bases. Germline lookup yields CDR1 SGHTA and CDR2 FQGNSA. The V gene end was trimmed by 10 bases and the J gene end by 3 bases; junction bases not matched to a gene: 6. The CDR3 sequence is 14 residues long. The CDR3 loop is CAIVTSGNYNEQFF. The CDR3 nucleotides are TGTGCCATCGTTACTAGCGGGAACTACAATGAGCAGTTCTTC.

A remark on this clonotype: This sequence may be a read error, since a much larger clone differs from it by one base. V and J are TRBV29-1 and TRBJ2-1; the D is unclear. Near its end, the DNA agrees better with TRBJ2-7, so the J call may be wrong. The germline gives CDR1 SQVTM, CDR2 ANQGSEA. CDR3 length: 11 amino acids. In DNA form, the CDR3 reads TGCAGCGCTCATATCTACAATGAGCAGTACTTC. Amino acids: CSAHIYNEQYF.

This chain uses TRBV3-1 with TRBJ2-2; 8 positions agree with TRBD2. The germline V gene encodes CDR1 LGHDT and CDR2 YNNKEL (reference sequence). V lost 7 bases and J lost 6; bases outside the gene matches: 7. CDR3 length: 14 amino acids. In DNA, the CDR3 is TGTGCCAGCAACTCTCCGGGACTAGCCGGGGAGCTGTTTTTT. It translates to CASNSPGLAGELFF.

The chain joins TRBV2 to TRBJ1-1, with no clear D. The V end was cut by 2 bases, the J end by 0 bases, with 7 bases between. Germline CDR1 reads SNHLY; CDR2 reads FYNNEI. The CDR3 is 14 residues long. CDR3 in amino acids: CASSERAMNTEAFF. DNA of the CDR3: TGTGCCAGCAGTGAAAGGGCTATGAACACTGAAGCTTTCTTT. The variable domain in full, completed from reference TRBV2 and TRBJ1-1, reads EPEVTQTPSHQVTQMGQEVILRCVPISNHLYFYWYRQILGQKVEFLVSFYNNEISEKSEIFDDQFSVERPDGSNFTLKIRSTKLEDSAMYFCASSERAMNTEAFFGQGTRLTVV.

This clonotype occurred a few times. The chain joins TRBV9 to TRBJ1-4; no clear D gene. V was trimmed by 0 bases and J by 0 bases, leaving 9 bases between them. CDR3 size: 16 residues. Per germline, CDR1 SGDLS and CDR2 YYNGEE. The CDR3 DNA follows: TGTGCCAGCAGCGTAGGGCCGGGCGCAACTAATGAAAAACTGTTTTTT. Its protein is CASSVGPGATNEKLFF.

The chain joins TRBV5-5 to TRBJ2-7; no clear D gene. This CDR3 region has 12 residues. Germline assignment: CDR1 SGHKS and CDR2 YYEKEE (reference sequence). Trimming stripped 4 bases from V and 5 bases from J, with 10 bases between. The CDR3 nucleotides are TGTGCCAGCAGCCCTCATGGCGACGAGCAGTACTTC. Amino acid sequence: CASSPHGDEQYF.